This T cell receptor (beta chain) was sequenced in a study of naive and memory T cell subsets. Alpha and beta libraries were amplified separately from the second PCR onward. A few counts support this clonotype. Both TRBC1 and TRBC2 were covered by a beta constant-region primer of two equimolar oligonucleotides. Each CDR3 protein gets one entry after TCRdb re-called the UMI-ligation and nested PCR reads with MiXCR. The table lists 130,000 to 150,000 distinct CDR3 sequences, over 15% of them singletons. The specimen was naive CD4+ T cells from blood. This receptor was identified in a human donor in good health.

The CDR3 DNA sequence: TGCAGTGCTAGCAGGGGACAGCGCGGGGAGCAGTACTTC. Its translation is CSASRGQRGEQYF. The rearrangement joins TRBV20-1 to TRBJ2-7; 7 nucleotides line up with TRBD1. Unmatched junction bases numbered 9, after V lost 3 bases and J lost 7 bases. The germline CDR1 and CDR2 sequences are DFQATT and SNEGSKA (reference sequence). The CDR3 is made up of 13 amino acids.